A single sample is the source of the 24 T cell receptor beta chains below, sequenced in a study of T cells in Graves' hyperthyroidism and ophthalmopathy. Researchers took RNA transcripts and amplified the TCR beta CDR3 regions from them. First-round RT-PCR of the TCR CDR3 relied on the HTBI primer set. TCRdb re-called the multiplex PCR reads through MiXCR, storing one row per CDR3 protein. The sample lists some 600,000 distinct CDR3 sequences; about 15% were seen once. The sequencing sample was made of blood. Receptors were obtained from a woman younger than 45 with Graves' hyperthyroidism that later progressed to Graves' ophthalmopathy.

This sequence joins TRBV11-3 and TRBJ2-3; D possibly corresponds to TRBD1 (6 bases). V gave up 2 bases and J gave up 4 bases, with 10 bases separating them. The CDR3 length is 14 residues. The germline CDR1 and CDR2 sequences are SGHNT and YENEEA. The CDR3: CASSLSGAADTQYF. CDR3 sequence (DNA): TGTGCCAGCAGCTTATCAGGGGCGGCAGATACGCAGTATTTT.

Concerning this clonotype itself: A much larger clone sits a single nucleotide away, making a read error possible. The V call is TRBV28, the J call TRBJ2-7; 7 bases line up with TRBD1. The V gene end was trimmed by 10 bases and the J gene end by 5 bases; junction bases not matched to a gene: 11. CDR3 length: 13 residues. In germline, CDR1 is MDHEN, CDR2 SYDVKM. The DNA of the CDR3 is TGTGCCAACAGACCCGAGGGGGCCCACGAGCAGTACTTC. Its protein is CANRPEGAHEQYF.

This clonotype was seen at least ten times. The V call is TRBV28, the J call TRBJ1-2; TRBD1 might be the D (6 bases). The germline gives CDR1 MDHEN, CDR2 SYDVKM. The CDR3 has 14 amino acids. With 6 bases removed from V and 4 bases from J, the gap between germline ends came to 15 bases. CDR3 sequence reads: CASRAGESPYGYTF. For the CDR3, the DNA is TGTGCCAGCAGAGCAGGGGAATCACCCTATGGCTACACCTTC.

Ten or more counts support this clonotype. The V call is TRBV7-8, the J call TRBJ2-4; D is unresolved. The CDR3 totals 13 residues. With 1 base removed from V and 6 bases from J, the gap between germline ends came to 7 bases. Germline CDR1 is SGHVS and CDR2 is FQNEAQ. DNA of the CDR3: TGTGCCAGCAGCTTAGGTCCGGGAAACATTCAGTACTTC. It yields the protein CASSLGPGNIQYF.

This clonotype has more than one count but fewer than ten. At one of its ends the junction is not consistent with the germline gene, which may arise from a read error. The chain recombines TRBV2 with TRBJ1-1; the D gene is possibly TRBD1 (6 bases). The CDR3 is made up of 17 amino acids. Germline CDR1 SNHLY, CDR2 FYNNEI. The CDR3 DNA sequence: TGTGCCAGCCAAACGGGCAGGACAGCTGACATGAACACTGAAGCTTACTTC. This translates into CASQTGRTADMNTEAYF.

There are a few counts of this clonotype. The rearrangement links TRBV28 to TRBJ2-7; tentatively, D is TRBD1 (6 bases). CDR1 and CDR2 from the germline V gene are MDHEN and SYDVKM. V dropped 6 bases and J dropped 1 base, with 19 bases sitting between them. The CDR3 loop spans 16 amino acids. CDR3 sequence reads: CASSPSGQSFSYEQYF. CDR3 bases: TGTGCCAGCAGCCCCAGCGGACAGTCTTTTTCCTACGAGCAGTACTTC.

The DNA of the CDR3 is TGCGCCAGCAGCTCGGGGGGCCTTGGAGGGAGCTCCTACAATGAGCAGTTCTTC. Translated, it gives CASSSGGLGGSSYNEQFF. The chain joins TRBV5-1 to TRBJ2-1, with D perhaps TRBD2 (7 bases). The CDR3 contains 18 residues. Trimming cost V 3 bases and J 0 bases, with 19 bases left between them. The germline V gene encodes CDR1 SGHRS and CDR2 YFSETQ. The entire variable domain, with the rest obtained from reference TRBV5-1 and TRBJ2-1, is as follows: KAGVTQTPRYLIKTRGQQVTLSCSPISGHRSVSWYQQTPGQGLQFLFEYFSETQRNKGNFPGRFSGRQFSNSRSEMNVSTLELGDSALYLCASSSGGLGGSSYNEQFFGPGTRLTVL.

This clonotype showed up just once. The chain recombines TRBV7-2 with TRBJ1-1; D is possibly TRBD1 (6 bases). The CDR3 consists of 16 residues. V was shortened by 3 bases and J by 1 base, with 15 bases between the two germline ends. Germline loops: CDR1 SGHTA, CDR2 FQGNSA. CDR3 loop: CASSFNSGTPNTEAFF. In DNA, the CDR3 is TGTGCCAGCAGCTTCAACTCAGGGACACCGAACACTGAAGCTTTCTTT.

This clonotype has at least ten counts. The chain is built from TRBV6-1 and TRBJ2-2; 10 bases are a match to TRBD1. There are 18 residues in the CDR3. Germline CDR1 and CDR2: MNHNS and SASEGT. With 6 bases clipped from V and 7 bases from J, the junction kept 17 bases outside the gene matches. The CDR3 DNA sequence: TGTGCCAGCAGGCTGGACAGGGGGATAATCGATAAGGTCGGGGAGCTGTTTTTT. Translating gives CASRLDRGIIDKVGELFF.

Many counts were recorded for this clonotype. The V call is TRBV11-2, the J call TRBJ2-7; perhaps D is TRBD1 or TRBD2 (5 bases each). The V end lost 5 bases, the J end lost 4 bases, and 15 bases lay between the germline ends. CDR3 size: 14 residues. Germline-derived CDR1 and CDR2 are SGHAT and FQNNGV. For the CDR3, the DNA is TGTGCCAGCAGCCCTCCGGGACGGTATTACGAGCAGTACTTC. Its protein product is CASSPPGRYYEQYF.

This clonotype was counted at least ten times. CDR3 amino acids: CASSSGKGTDTQYF. The CDR3 bases are TGTGCCAGCAGCTCAGGGAAAGGGACAGATACGCAGTATTTT. The chain couples TRBV6-1 to TRBJ2-3; a possible D gene is TRBD1 (5 bases). Germline lookup yields CDR1 MNHNS and CDR2 SASEGT. The CDR3 covers 14 residues. Deletions cut 6 bases from V and 3 bases from J, with 13 bases between.

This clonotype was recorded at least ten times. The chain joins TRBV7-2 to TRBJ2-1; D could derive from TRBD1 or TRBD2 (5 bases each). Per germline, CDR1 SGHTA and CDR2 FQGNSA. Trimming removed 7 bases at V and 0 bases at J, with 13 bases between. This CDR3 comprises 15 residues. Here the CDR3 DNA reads TGTGCCAGCAACCTTCTGGGGGTCTCCTACAATGAGCAGTTCTTC. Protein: CASNLLGVSYNEQFF.

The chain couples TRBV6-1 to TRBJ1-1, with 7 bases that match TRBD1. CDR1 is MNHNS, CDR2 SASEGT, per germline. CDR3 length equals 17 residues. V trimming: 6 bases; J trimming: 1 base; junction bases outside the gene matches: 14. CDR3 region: CASRAGTAGGGNTEAFF. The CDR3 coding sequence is TGTGCCAGCAGAGCAGGGACAGCCGGTGGCGGGAACACTGAAGCTTTCTTT.

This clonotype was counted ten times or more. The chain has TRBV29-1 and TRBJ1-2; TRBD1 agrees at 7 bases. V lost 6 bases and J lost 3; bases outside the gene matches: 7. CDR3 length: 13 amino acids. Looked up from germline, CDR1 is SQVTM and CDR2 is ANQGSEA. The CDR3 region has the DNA TGCAGCGTCGAGGGACAGCTCGACTATGGCTACACCTTC. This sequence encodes CSVEGQLDYGYTF.

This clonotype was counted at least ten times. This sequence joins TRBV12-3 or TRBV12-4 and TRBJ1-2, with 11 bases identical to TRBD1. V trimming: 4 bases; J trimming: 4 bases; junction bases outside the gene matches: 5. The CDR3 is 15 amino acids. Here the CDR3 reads CASSWTGGGGYGYTF. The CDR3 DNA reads TGTGCCAGCAGTTGGACAGGGGGCGGCGGCTATGGCTACACCTTC.

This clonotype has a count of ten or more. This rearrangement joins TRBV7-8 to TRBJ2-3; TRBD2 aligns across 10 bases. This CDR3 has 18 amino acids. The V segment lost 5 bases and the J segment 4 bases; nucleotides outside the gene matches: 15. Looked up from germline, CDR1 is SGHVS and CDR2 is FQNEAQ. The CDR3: CASSHLLGLADLSDTQYF. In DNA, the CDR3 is TGTGCCAGCAGCCATCTTCTCGGACTAGCGGATCTTTCAGATACGCAGTATTTT. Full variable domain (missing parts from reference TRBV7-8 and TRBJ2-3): GAGVSQSPRYKVAKRGQDVALRCDPISGHVSLFWYQQALGQGPEFLTYFQNEAQLDKSGLPSDRFFAERPEGSVSTLKIQRTQQEDSAVYLCASSHLLGLADLSDTQYFGPGTRLTVL.

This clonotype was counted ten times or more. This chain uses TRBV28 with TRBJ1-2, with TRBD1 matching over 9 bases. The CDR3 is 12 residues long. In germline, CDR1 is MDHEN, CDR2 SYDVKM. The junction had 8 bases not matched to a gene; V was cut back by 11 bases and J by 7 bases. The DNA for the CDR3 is TGTGCCGCCCGGGACAGGGTGGCTGGCTACACCTTC. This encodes CAARDRVAGYTF.

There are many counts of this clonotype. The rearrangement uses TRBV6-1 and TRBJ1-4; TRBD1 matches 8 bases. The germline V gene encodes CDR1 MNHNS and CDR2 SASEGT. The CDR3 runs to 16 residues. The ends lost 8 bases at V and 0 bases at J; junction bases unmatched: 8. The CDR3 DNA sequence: TGTGCCAGCTCACGGGACAGGCCTGCAACTAATGAAAAACTGTTTTTT. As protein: CASSRDRPATNEKLFF.

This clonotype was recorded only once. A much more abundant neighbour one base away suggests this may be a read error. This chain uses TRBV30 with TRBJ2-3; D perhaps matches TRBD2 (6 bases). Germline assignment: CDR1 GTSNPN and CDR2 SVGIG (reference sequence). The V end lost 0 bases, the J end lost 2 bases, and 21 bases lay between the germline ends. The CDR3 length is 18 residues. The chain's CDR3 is CAWSVLLDYARHTDTQYF. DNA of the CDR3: TGTGCCTGGAGTGTCCTGTTGGACTACGCACGGCACACAGATACGCAGTATTTT.

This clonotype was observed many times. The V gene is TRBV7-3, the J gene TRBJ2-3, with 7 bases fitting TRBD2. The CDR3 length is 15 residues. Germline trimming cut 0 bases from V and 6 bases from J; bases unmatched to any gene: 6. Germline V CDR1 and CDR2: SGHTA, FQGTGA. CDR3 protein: CASSLTGGSGDTQYF. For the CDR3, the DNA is TGTGCCAGCAGCTTAACGGGCGGGAGCGGGGATACGCAGTATTTT.

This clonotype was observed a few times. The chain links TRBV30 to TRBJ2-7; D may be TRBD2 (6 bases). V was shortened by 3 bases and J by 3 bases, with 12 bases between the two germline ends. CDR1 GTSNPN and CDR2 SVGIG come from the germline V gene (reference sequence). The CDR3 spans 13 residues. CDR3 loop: CAWSRDWGYEQYF. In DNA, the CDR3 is TGTGCCTGGAGCCGGGACTGGGGCTACGAGCAGTACTTC.

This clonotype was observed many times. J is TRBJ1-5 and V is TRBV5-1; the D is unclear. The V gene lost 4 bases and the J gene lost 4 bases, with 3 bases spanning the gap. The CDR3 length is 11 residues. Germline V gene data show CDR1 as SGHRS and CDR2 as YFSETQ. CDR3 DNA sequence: TGCGCCAGCAGCACTAATCAGCCCCAGCATTTT. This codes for CASSTNQPQHF. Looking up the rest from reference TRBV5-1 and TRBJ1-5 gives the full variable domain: KAGVTQTPRYLIKTRGQQVTLSCSPISGHRSVSWYQQTPGQGLQFLFEYFSETQRNKGNFPGRFSGRQFSNSRSEMNVSTLELGDSALYLCASSTNQPQHFGDGTRLSIL.

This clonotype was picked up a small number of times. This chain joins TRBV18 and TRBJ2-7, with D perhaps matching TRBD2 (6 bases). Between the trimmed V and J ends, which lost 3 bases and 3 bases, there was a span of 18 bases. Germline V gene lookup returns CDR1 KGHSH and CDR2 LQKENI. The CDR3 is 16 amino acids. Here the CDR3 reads CASSPTAGTLGYEQYF. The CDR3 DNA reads TGTGCCAGCTCACCGACGGCGGGGACCCTTGGCTACGAGCAGTACTTC.

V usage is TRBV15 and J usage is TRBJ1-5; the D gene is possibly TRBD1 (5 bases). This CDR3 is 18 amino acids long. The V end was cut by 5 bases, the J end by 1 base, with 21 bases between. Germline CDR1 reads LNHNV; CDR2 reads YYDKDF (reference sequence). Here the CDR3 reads CATSPLGEDVGSNQPQHF. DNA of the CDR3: TGTGCCACCAGCCCCCTGGGGGAAGACGTGGGAAGCAATCAGCCCCAGCATTTT.